One sample yielded the 4 T cell receptor beta chains listed below, sequenced in a study of Ad26.COV2.S vaccination and SARS-CoV-2 variants. The method was immunoSEQ multiplex PCR; TCRdb's version includes in-frame clones alone and lacks a portion of them. The table lists about 100,000 clones, around 80% of them singletons, with roughly 17% in the top ten. The material sequenced was peripheral blood, taken after recovery from COVID-19. The receptors were gathered from a human donor who had recovered from COVID-19.

The rearrangement uses TRBV2 and TRBJ2-2; 11 bases map to TRBD2. This CDR3 has 15 amino acids. After removal of 3 bases from V and 7 bases from J, the junction contained 4 bases not matched to a gene. Germline lookup yields CDR1 SNHLY and CDR2 FYNNEI. In DNA, the CDR3 is TGTGCCAGCAGTGAGACTAGCGGGGTCGGCGGGGAGCTGTTTTTT. This encodes CASSETSGVGGELFF.

The chain combines TRBV10-1 with TRBJ2-3; D is unresolved. The V gene's germline CDR1 is WNHNN and CDR2 SYGVQD (reference sequence). V lost 2 bases and J 5 bases, leaving 11 bases between the germline ends. This CDR3 is 14 amino acids long. CDR3 region: CASSEKWPRDTQYF. The CDR3 nucleotides are TGCGCCAGCAGTGAGAAATGGCCTAGAGATACGCAGTATTTT.

Only a few counts were recorded for this clone. This chain uses TRBV6-6 with TRBJ1-1, with D uncertain. With 3 bases removed from V and 1 base from J, the gap between germline ends came to 6 bases. Germline CDR1 is MNHNY and CDR2 is SVGAGI (reference sequence). The CDR3 consists of 13 residues. CDR3: CASSYGQNTEAFF. The CDR3, as DNA: TGTGCCAGCAGTTATGGGCAGAACACTGAAGCTTTCTTT.

This clone was counted between two and nine times. The J gene is TRBJ1-1, the V gene TRBV5-5, with D hard to call. Trimming cost V 4 bases and J 6 bases, with 16 bases left between them. Looked up from germline, CDR1 is SGHKS and CDR2 is YYEKEE (reference sequence). This CDR3 is 14 amino acids long. For the CDR3, the DNA is TGTGCCAGCAGCCCCTGGGAGGGCAGAGCTGAAGCTTTCTTT. Amino acid sequence: CASSPWEGRAEAFF. Full variable domain (missing parts from reference TRBV5-5 and TRBJ1-1): DAGVTQSPTHLIKTRGQQVTLRCSPISGHKSVSWYQQVLGQGPQFIFQYYEKEERGRGNFPDRFSARQFPNYSSELNVNALLLGDSALYLCASSPWEGRAEAFFGQGTRLTVV.